This T cell receptor (beta chain) is drawn from a study of human versus mouse CDR3 diversity and MHC coevolution. Across the whole study: Reported immunoSEQ sensitivity was one in 200,000 T cells, with reduced amplification bias.

Findings and limits, study-wide: Human T cells underwent selection on a handful of different MHC II alleles. The lowest clonal inequality scores came from most of the three human donors.

Produced via immunoSEQ multiplex PCR; TCRdb's table is partial and in-frame only. The table has some 82,000 clones, 93% seen once. Trimming shortened V by 5 bases and J by 2 bases, and 9 bases separated the two germline ends. The germline V gene encodes CDR1 LNHDA and CDR2 SQIVND (reference sequence). The CDR3 totals 13 residues. As for this clone: Its target is not known.

The TCR was taken from a person aged 25-75 years in good health. The sequencing sample was made of naive CD4+ T cells from blood. Subset in this sample: CD45RO-negative CD62L-positive naive CD4 T cells. The chain is built from TRBV19 and TRBJ1-2; TRBD1 is a possible D gene (5 bases). In DNA form, the CDR3 reads TGTGCCAGTAGTCAGACAGTCAACTATGGCTACACCTTC. It is translated as CASSQTVNYGYTF.